The rows below give T cell receptor beta chains drawn from one sample of a study of CXCR3-negative and CXCR3-positive naive CD8 T cells. Reprocessing the 5' RACE reads, TCRdb reports a single entry for every CDR3 protein and omits DNA. The table lists fewer than 50,000 distinct CDR3 sequences. The sequenced sample was naive CXCR3- CD8+ T cells from blood. These receptors originate from a human donor in good health. Some clones in this sample may be carry-over from other donors' samples. The CDR3 runs from the conserved cysteine through the conserved F or W. Each record gives: V gene, J gene, CDR3 protein.

V gene: TRBV2; J gene: TRBJ2-3; CDR3 protein: CASSDGVAGGAVYTQYF
V gene: TRBV9; J gene: TRBJ1-2; CDR3 protein: CASSIRQYGYTF
V gene: TRBV19; J gene: TRBJ2-1; CDR3 protein: CASSPGQYNEQFF
V gene: TRBV20-1; J gene: TRBJ2-1; CDR3 protein: CSARGGQGPSNEQFF
V gene: TRBV29-1; J gene: TRBJ2-3; CDR3 protein: CSVEGDSLSGTDTQYF
V gene: TRBV14; J gene: TRBJ1-1; CDR3 protein: CASSQIRGEAFF
V gene: TRBV5-5; J gene: TRBJ2-1; CDR3 protein: CASSLEGDPPYNEQFF
V gene: TRBV6-6; J gene: TRBJ2-4; CDR3 protein: CASSLPGGLAKNIQYF
V gene: TRBV6-2/TRBV6-3; J gene: TRBJ1-2; CDR3 protein: CASGPHYGYTF
V gene: TRBV7-6; J gene: TRBJ1-2; CDR3 protein: CASSQASTGLGGYTF
V gene: TRBV12-3/TRBV12-4; J gene: TRBJ2-3; CDR3 protein: CASSLFGDTQYF
V gene: TRBV29-1; J gene: TRBJ2-1; CDR3 protein: CSVERDGLYNEQFF
V gene: TRBV6-4; J gene: TRBJ2-1; CDR3 protein: CASSGGGGAVNEQFF
V gene: TRBV14; J gene: TRBJ2-2; CDR3 protein: CASSQDEAGYRMVGELFF
V gene: TRBV6-5; J gene: TRBJ2-5; CDR3 protein: CASSYSGPEETQYF
V gene: TRBV7-9; J gene: TRBJ1-1; CDR3 protein: CASRRGNTEAFF
V gene: TRBV6-4; J gene: TRBJ2-2; CDR3 protein: CASSVAATAGELFF
V gene: TRBV6-2/TRBV6-3; J gene: TRBJ2-1; CDR3 protein: CASSYSVGYNEQFF
V gene: TRBV29-1; J gene: TRBJ2-7; CDR3 protein: CSVRTSFYEQYF
V gene: TRBV13; J gene: TRBJ2-7; CDR3 protein: CASKTRTLGDSEQYF